The rows below give T cell receptor beta chains drawn from one sample of a study of PD-1 blockade in classical Hodgkin lymphoma. Produced via immunoSEQ multiplex PCR; TCRdb's table is partial and in-frame only. The sample carries 80,000 to 100,000 clones, around 81% recorded once. Specimen: peripheral blood mononuclear cells (PBMCs), collected before the second cycle of nivolumab. The receptors shown here come from a human donor with classical Hodgkin lymphoma. Both conserved end residues are part of each CDR3. A D gene is named only where the DNA matches it firmly. Not all rows give a size; the values are once, few, many and, for expanded clones, a class.

d_call clone_size cdr3_length j_call v_call cdr3_aa cdr3_nt
. . 16 TRBJ2-3 TRBV10-3 CAISGKDLNGGDTQYF TGTGCCATCAGTGGGAAGGACTTAAACGGTGGAGATACGCAGTATTTT
. . 13 TRBJ1-2 TRBV10-3 CAISEAVNYGYTF TGTGCCATCAGTGAGGCAGTAAACTATGGCTACACCTTC
TRBD1 . 14 TRBJ2-7 TRBV7-2 CASSLGTGPYEQYF TGTGCCAGCAGCTTAGGGACAGGCCCCTACGAGCAGTACTTC
TRBD2 . 15 TRBJ2-3 TRBV5-4 CASSSTSGSTDTQYF TGTGCCAGCAGTTCAACTAGCGGAAGCACAGATACGCAGTATTTT
TRBD2 . 16 TRBJ2-3 TRBV9 CASSAPGLAGLDTQYF TGTGCCAGCAGCGCACCGGGACTAGCGGGACTAGATACGCAGTATTTT
TRBD1 . 14 TRBJ1-1 TRBV5-1 CASSIRGRKTEAFF TGCGCCAGCAGCATCAGGGGGCGTAAAACTGAAGCTTTCTTT
. . 12 TRBJ2-5 TRBV28 CASRTRRETQYF TGTGCCAGCAGGACTAGAAGAGAGACCCAGTACTTC
. few 12 TRBJ1-5 TRBV5-6 CASSLGMGPQHF TGTGCCAGCAGCTTGGGCATGGGGCCCCAGCATTTT
. . 14 TRBJ1-5 TRBV6-1 CASRKDGSNQPQHF TGTGCCAGCAGGAAAGACGGTAGCAATCAGCCCCAGCATTTT
TRBD2 . 15 TRBJ2-7 TRBV10-3 CAISGSGTSSYEQYF TGTGCCATCAGTGGGTCCGGGACTAGCTCCTACGAGCAGTACTTC
. . 15 TRBJ1-1 TRBV5-1 CASSYQGPGDTEAFF TGCGCCAGCAGCTACCAGGGGCCTGGGGACACTGAAGCTTTCTTT
TRBD2 . 17 TRBJ2-1 TRBV7-6 CASSLGNSGLVMDEQFF TGTGCCAGCAGCTTAGGTAACTCGGGACTAGTGATGGATGAGCAGTTCTTC
. . 13 TRBJ2-5 TRBV7-2 CASSLVARETQYF TGTGCCAGCAGCTTAGTGGCTCGGGAGACCCAGTACTTC
. . 15 TRBJ2-6 TRBV5-1 CASSRTGSGANVLTF TGCGCCAGCAGCCGCACAGGCTCTGGGGCCAACGTCCTGACTTTC
. few 12 TRBJ1-2 TRBV28 CASLRQGVGYTF TGTGCCAGCCTCAGACAAGGGGTCGGCTACACCTTC
. . 16 TRBJ2-7 TRBV7-2 CASSLALRHSNYEQYF TGTGCCAGCAGCTTAGCGCTCAGACACAGCAACTACGAGCAGTACTTC
. . 14 TRBJ2-5 TRBV7-9 CASSLVWGPETQYF TGTGCCAGCAGCTTAGTATGGGGTCCCGAGACCCAGTACTTC
TRBD2 . 16 TRBJ2-3 TRBV5-4 CASSWGGTSGTDTQYF TGTGCCAGCAGCTGGGGCGGGACTAGCGGGACAGATACGCAGTATTTT
. . 13 TRBJ1-1 TRBV29-1 CSVSGRRETEAFF TGCAGCGTTTCCGGGAGGCGGGAAACTGAAGCTTTCTTT
TRBD1 . 17 TRBJ2-7 TRBV28 CASSSLSGDRRPYEQYF TGTGCCAGCAGTTCCCTAAGTGGGGACAGGAGACCCTACGAGCAGTACTTC
TRBD1 . 17 TRBJ1-2 TRBV7-3 CASSSTGDLPSVRGYTF TGTGCCAGCAGCTCCACAGGGGACCTTCCGTCGGTCCGCGGCTACACCTTC
. . 11 TRBJ2-7 TRBV29-1 CSATSWPEQYF TGCAGCGCTACATCATGGCCTGAGCAGTACTTC
. . 12 TRBJ2-5 TRBV7-9 CASSRGRETQYF TGTGCCAGCAGCCGGGGGAGAGAGACCCAGTACTTC
. . 12 TRBJ1-2 TRBV5-1 CASSLQGGGYTF TGCGCCAGCAGCTTACAGGGAGGTGGCTACACCTTC
TRBD1 few 15 TRBJ2-7 TRBV25-1 CASMPPGTGSSEQYF TGTGCCAGCATGCCCCCCGGGACAGGCTCTTCCGAGCAGTACTTC
TRBD1 . 12 TRBJ2-7 TRBV6-1 CATRQGGYEQYF TGTGCCACAAGACAGGGGGGCTACGAGCAGTACTTC
. . 13 TRBJ2-3 TRBV29-1 CSVGGFPTDTQYF TGCAGCGTTGGGGGTTTTCCCACAGATACGCAGTATTTT
. . 17 TRBJ1-2 TRBV21-1 CASSSLARGGAGYGYTF TGTGCCAGCAGCTCCCTGGCCCGGGGGGGGGCCGGCTATGGCTACACCTTC
. . 14 TRBJ2-1 TRBV19 CASSMLQDYNEQFF TGTGCCAGTAGTATGTTACAGGACTACAATGAGCAGTTCTTC
TRBD2 . 15 TRBJ2-7 TRBV29-1 CSVEDQTSGIREQYF TGCAGCGTTGAAGATCAAACTAGCGGGATTCGCGAGCAGTACTTC
. few 15 TRBJ2-7 TRBV29-1 CSVEDGRGHLYEQYF TGCAGCGTTGAAGATGGGCGCGGACACCTCTACGAGCAGTACTTC
TRBD1 . 18 TRBJ2-7 TRBV4-3 CASSHGAPQDRGRYEQYF TGCGCCAGCAGCCACGGGGCCCCACAGGACAGGGGGCGGTACGAGCAGTACTTC
. . 17 TRBJ2-3 TRBV6-1 CASSVGRARLPTDTQYF TGTGCCAGCAGTGTAGGAAGGGCCAGACTTCCGACAGATACGCAGTATTTT
. . 15 TRBJ1-2 TRBV19 CASSIEGHGNYGYTF TGTGCCAGTAGTATAGAAGGTCACGGGAACTATGGCTACACCTTC
. . 13 TRBJ1-2 TRBV6-5 CASSYGQNYGYTF TGTGCCAGCAGTTACGGCCAGAACTATGGCTACACCTTC
TRBD2 . 12 TRBJ2-7 TRBV30 CAWSPLAGEQYF TGTGCCTGGAGTCCGCTAGCGGGAGAGCAGTACTTC
TRBD1 . 16 TRBJ1-5 TRBV19 CASSRRDRGNNQPQHF TGTGCCAGTAGTCGCCGGGACAGGGGAAACAATCAGCCCCAGCATTTT
. . 12 TRBJ2-7 TRBV6-5 CASSSGTRGQYF TGTGCCAGCAGTTCGGGCACACGCGGGCAGTACTTC
TRBD1 . 14 TRBJ1-2 TRBV5-6 CASSPGTGSYGYTF TGTGCCAGCAGCCCCGGGACAGGGTCCTATGGCTACACCTTC
. . 14 TRBJ1-4 TRBV5-5 CASSRSGGVEKLFF TGTGCCAGCAGCAGGTCTGGAGGGGTTGAAAAACTGTTTTTT
. . 13 TRBJ2-3 TRBV6-1 CASRRDWTDTQYF TGTGCCAGCAGAAGGGACTGGACAGATACGCAGTATTTT
. . 16 TRBJ2-6 TRBV19 CASQDNLMSGANVLTF TGTGCCAGTCAGGACAATTTAATGTCTGGGGCCAACGTCCTGACTTTC
. . 15 TRBJ2-1 TRBV6-5 CASSSTGGPYNEQFF TGTGCCAGCAGCTCCACCGGGGGCCCCTACAATGAGCAGTTCTTC
TRBD2 . 17 TRBJ2-7 TRBV7-6 CASSLLAGGPPLGEQYF TGTGCCAGCAGCTTATTAGCGGGAGGGCCGCCCCTCGGCGAGCAGTACTTC